Shown below are 25 T cell receptor beta chains from a single sample sequenced in a study of blood T cell repertoires in COVID-19. TCRdb keeps only in-frame clones here, not all; method: immunoSEQ multiplex PCR. This sample carries some 300,000 clones, around 89% of them seen once, and the ten largest clones take roughly 6%. Sequencing was performed on peripheral blood. The receptor source for this set is a woman aged 45-65 years with COVID-19, enrolled during active disease.

The chain couples TRBV15 to TRBJ2-1; a weak D match, TRBD1 (6 bases). Trimming pared 0 bases from V and 5 bases from J, leaving 11 bases between. The CDR3 totals 15 residues. Germline V gene sequence: CDR1 LNHNV, CDR2 YYDKDF (reference sequence). The CDR3, as DNA: TGTGCCACCAGCAGAGACGACAGGAACGACAATGAGCAGTTCTTC. Encoded protein: CATSRDDRNDNEQFF.

This chain joins TRBV6-5 and TRBJ2-5; the D gene is possibly TRBD2 (6 bases). Germline loops: CDR1 MNHEY, CDR2 SVGAGI. V was shortened by 6 bases and J by 2 bases, with 7 bases between the two germline ends. The CDR3 contains 12 residues. CDR3 loop: CASREGQETQYF. The DNA of the CDR3 is TGTGCCAGCAGGGAGGGGCAAGAGACCCAGTACTTC.

The J gene is TRBJ2-7, the V gene TRBV5-4; the match to TRBD2 covers 9 bases. The trim removed 5 bases at V and 4 bases at J, leaving 10 bases unmatched. Germline CDR1 reads SGHNT; CDR2 reads YYREEE (reference sequence). The CDR3 has 15 amino acids. The CDR3 nucleotides read TGTGCCAGCAGGCGGGCTAGCGGGATAGGGTACGAGCAGTACTTC. It specifies CASRRASGIGYEQYF.

The chain has TRBV5-6 and TRBJ2-3; 10 nucleotides match TRBD2. Germline V CDR1 and CDR2: SGHDT, YYEEEE. The ends lost 6 bases at V and 4 bases at J; junction bases unmatched: 11. The CDR3 has 16 amino acids. The CDR3 is CASNWGLAGVADTQYF. The CDR3, as DNA: TGTGCCAGCAACTGGGGGCTAGCGGGAGTAGCAGATACGCAGTATTTT.

The rearrangement links TRBV11-1 to TRBJ2-7; TRBD2 aligns across 11 bases. The CDR3 sequence is 16 residues long. V trimming: 5 bases; J trimming: 5 bases; junction bases outside the gene matches: 11. The germline gives CDR1 SGHAT, CDR2 FQDESV (reference sequence). CDR3 nucleotides: TGTGCCAGCAGCCCCGGCCCCGGGACTAGCGGTGACGAGCAGTACTTC. Protein: CASSPGPGTSGDEQYF.

The chain combines TRBV5-1 with TRBJ2-7; D is unresolved. CDR3 length equals 12 residues. Trimming pared 4 bases from V and 7 bases from J, leaving 12 bases between. Germline V lookup: CDR1 SGHRS, CDR2 YFSETQ. CDR3 sequence (DNA): TGCGCCAGCAGCCTCACCGGTTTGGAGCAGTACTTC. Translated: CASSLTGLEQYF.

The V gene is TRBV4-1, the J gene TRBJ1-2, with TRBD1 matching 7 bases. The CDR3 has 12 amino acids. Germline CDR1 is MGHRA and CDR2 is YSYEKL. J gave up 8 bases and V 8 bases, and 8 bases lay outside the gene matches. The CDR3 DNA reads as TGCGCCAGCGCGGGGCAGGGGGGCGGCTACACCTTC. Translated, it gives CASAGQGGGYTF.

The chain couples TRBV2 to TRBJ2-1; D is perhaps TRBD2 (5 bases). This CDR3 spans 16 amino acids. Germline-derived CDR1 and CDR2 are SNHLY and FYNNEI. Trimming left V 1 base short and J 8 bases short, with 18 bases between. Here the CDR3 reads CASSEVRGSDSDEQFF. For the CDR3, the DNA is TGTGCCAGCAGTGAAGTACGGGGTTCTGACTCGGATGAGCAGTTCTTC.

This chain connects TRBV7-9 to TRBJ1-2; 9 bases are shared with TRBD1. Germline loops: CDR1 SEHNR, CDR2 FQNEAQ (reference sequence). V trimming: 5 bases; J trimming: 4 bases; junction bases outside the gene matches: 8. The CDR3 consists of 15 residues. CDR3 DNA: TGTGCCAGCAGCCATTACTTGACAGGGGGCTATGGCTACACCTTC. It is translated as CASSHYLTGGYGYTF.

This clone was detected only once. The CDR3 is CASRPSGSYEQFF. CDR3 coding DNA: TGTGCCAGCAGGCCTAGCGGGAGCTATGAGCAGTTCTTC. The V call is TRBV6-2 or TRBV6-3, the J call TRBJ2-1; 10 bases align to TRBD2. The CDR3 has 13 residues. Germline CDR1 MNHEY, CDR2 SVGEGT. J lost 8 bases, V lost 6 bases, and 4 bases had no gene match.

This chain uses TRBV7-3 with TRBJ2-1; maybe TRBD1 (5 bases). Trimming pared 1 base from V and 6 bases from J, leaving 16 bases between. CDR1 and CDR2 from the germline V gene are SGHTA and FQGTGA. The CDR3 totals 16 residues. In nucleotides, the CDR3 is TGTGCCAGCAGCTTAAGTAGCTTAGGGGTCGGCAATGAGCAGTTCTTC. This sequence encodes CASSLSSLGVGNEQFF.

This clone was seen a handful of times. The chain is built from TRBV14 and TRBJ1-6; D unclear. CDR1 is SGHDN, CDR2 FVKESK, per germline. The CDR3 sequence is 15 residues long. V was pared by 4 bases and J by 8 bases, with 15 bases between. CDR3 DNA sequence: TGTGCCAGCAGCCCTTTATCCGGGAGGGATTCACCCCTCCACTTT. It specifies CASSPLSGRDSPLHF. Supplemented by reference TRBV14 and TRBJ1-6, the full variable domain reads EAGVTQFPSHSVIEKGQTVTLRCDPISGHDNLYWYRRVMGKEIKFLLHFVKESKQDESGMPNNRFLAERTGGTYSTLKVQPAELEDSGVYFCASSPLSGRDSPLHFGNGTRLTVT.

The chain uses TRBV29-1 and TRBJ1-2; 9 nucleotides line up with TRBD1. The CDR3 runs to 14 residues. Germline CDR1 reads SQVTM; CDR2 reads ANQGSEA. Trimming removed 0 bases from V and 7 bases from J; junction bases left unmatched: 6. The CDR3 region has the DNA TGCAGCGTTGAAGAGTTAGGACAGGGGTTTGGCTACACCTTC. Amino acid sequence: CSVEELGQGFGYTF.

The J gene is TRBJ2-7, the V gene TRBV12-3 or TRBV12-4; the D gene is possibly TRBD2 (5 bases). The CDR3 runs 13 residues. V was pared by 2 bases and J by 3 bases, with 8 bases between. The CDR3 spells CASSLSGYYEQYF. The CDR3 bases are TGTGCCAGCAGTTTATCGGGATACTACGAGCAGTACTTC.

The chain carries TRBV20-1 and TRBJ2-5; unclear D gene. Germline V lookup: CDR1 DFQATT, CDR2 SNEGSKA (reference sequence). The length of the CDR3 is 11 residues. V gave up 4 bases and J gave up 2 bases, with 5 bases separating them. The CDR3: CSATLQETQYF. The CDR3 bases are TGCAGTGCTACACTGCAAGAGACCCAGTACTTC.

The chain combines TRBV25-1 with TRBJ2-7, with 9 bases lining up with TRBD1. The CDR3 is 15 residues long. Per the germline V gene, CDR1 is MGHDK and CDR2 is SYGVNS. V dropped 5 bases and J dropped 1; count of bases not matched to a gene: 6. CDR3 coding DNA: TGTGCCAGCAGTCTTGGGACAGGGAGATCCTACGAGCAGTACTTC. Its protein is CASSLGTGRSYEQYF.

The V call is TRBV18, the J call TRBJ1-5; D may be TRBD1 (6 bases). Germline CDR1 KGHSH, CDR2 LQKENI. The CDR3 extends over 14 amino acids. The germline V and J ends were trimmed by 4 bases and 5 bases, with 12 bases remaining between them. The CDR3 is CASSHGQKDQPQHF. In DNA form, the CDR3 reads TGTGCCAGCTCACATGGACAGAAAGATCAGCCCCAGCATTTT.

The J gene is TRBJ2-3, the V gene TRBV11-2, with D perhaps TRBD2 (6 bases). The CDR3 covers 15 residues. Trimming shortened V by 5 bases and J by 6 bases, and 18 bases separated the two germline ends. Germline V gene sequence: CDR1 SGHAT, CDR2 FQNNGV. CDR3 residues: CASSPGTAPSDTQYF. Here the CDR3 DNA reads TGTGCCAGCAGCCCGGGGACTGCCCCTTCCGATACGCAGTATTTT.

This chain joins TRBV24-1 and TRBJ2-1; possible D gene TRBD1, 6 bases. The CDR3 is 15 amino acids. V lost 1 base, J lost 5 bases, and 11 bases lay in between. Per germline, CDR1 KGHDR and CDR2 SFDVKD. CDR3: CATSDLVGDNNEQFF. DNA of the CDR3: TGTGCCACCAGTGATTTAGTCGGGGACAACAATGAGCAGTTCTTC.

The V call is TRBV4-3, the J call TRBJ2-3; 10 positions match TRBD2. The V gene's germline CDR1 is LGHNA and CDR2 YSLEER. The V gene end was trimmed by 0 bases and the J gene end by 2 bases; junction bases not matched to a gene: 2. This CDR3 is 16 amino acids long. This CDR3 is CASSQDLAGATDTQYF. CDR3 in DNA: TGCGCCAGCAGCCAAGATCTAGCGGGGGCCACAGATACGCAGTATTTT.

The V gene is TRBV18, the J gene TRBJ2-1; D remains unclear. V was clipped by 0 bases and J by 3 bases, with 12 bases between them. Germline V lookup: CDR1 KGHSH, CDR2 LQKENI. The CDR3 sequence is 16 residues long. The CDR3 bases are TGTGCCAGCTCACCACCGCGCAGGTCCTTCTACAATGAGCAGTTCTTC. Amino acids: CASSPPRRSFYNEQFF. Full variable domain (outside the CDR3, taken from reference TRBV18 and TRBJ2-1): NAGVMQNPRHLVRRRGQEARLRCSPMKGHSHVYWYRQLPEEGLKFMVYLQKENIIDESGMPKERFSAEFPKEGPSILRIQQVVRGDSAAYFCASSPPRRSFYNEQFFGPGTRLTVL.

This clone was observed a handful of times. This chain uses TRBV6-1 with TRBJ2-7; 11 nucleotides match TRBD2. Trimming cost V 4 bases and J 4 bases; bases outside gene matches: 15. CDR1 is MNHNS, CDR2 SASEGT, per germline. This CDR3 region has 18 residues. The CDR3 loop reads CASSGGLAVASNLYEQYF. The CDR3 DNA is TGTGCCAGCAGTGGGGGACTAGCGGTCGCCTCCAACCTTTACGAGCAGTACTTC.

The chain couples TRBV30 to TRBJ1-2, with D hard to call. CDR3 length: 12 residues. V lost 0 bases to trimming and J lost 4 bases, with 6 bases between them. The germline CDR1 and CDR2 sequences are GTSNPN and SVGIG (reference sequence). In nucleotides, the CDR3 is TGTGCCTGGAGTGTACACCTCTATGGCTACACCTTC. Protein: CAWSVHLYGYTF.

The V and J genes are TRBV19 and TRBJ2-7; unclear D gene. Trimming removed 2 bases from V and 6 bases from J, with 8 bases in between. The germline gives CDR1 LNHDA, CDR2 SQIVND (reference sequence). CDR3 length: 12 residues. The CDR3 protein is CASSIQAGEQYF. CDR3 nucleotides: TGTGCCAGTAGTATACAGGCTGGCGAGCAGTACTTC. The complete variable domain, with remaining parts taken from reference TRBV19 and TRBJ2-7, reads DGGITQSPKYLFRKEGQNVTLSCEQNLNHDAMYWYRQDPGQGLRLIYYSQIVNDFQKGDIAEGYSVSREKKESFPLTVTSAQKNPTAFYLCASSIQAGEQYFGPGTRLTVT.

In its sample, this clone was seen once. V and J are TRBV12-5 and TRBJ2-3; TRBD2 might be the D (6 bases). The CDR3 covers 16 residues. V shed 1 base and J shed 7 bases, with 18 bases lying between them. Germline values: CDR1 LGHNT, CDR2 FRNRAP. The CDR3 DNA reads TGTGCTAGTGGTTTGGGTTTGGGGGGATCCCCGCATACGCAGTATTTT. Its protein product is CASGLGLGGSPHTQYF.